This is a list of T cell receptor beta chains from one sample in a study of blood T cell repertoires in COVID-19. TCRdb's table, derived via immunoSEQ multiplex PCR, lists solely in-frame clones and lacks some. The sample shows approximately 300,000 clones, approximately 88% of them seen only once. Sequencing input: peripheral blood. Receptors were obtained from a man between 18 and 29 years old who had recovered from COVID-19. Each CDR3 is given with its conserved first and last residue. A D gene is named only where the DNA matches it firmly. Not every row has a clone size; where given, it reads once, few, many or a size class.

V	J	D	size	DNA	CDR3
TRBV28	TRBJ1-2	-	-	TGTGCCAGCAGTTTATTATCTGGGGGGGACTATGGCTACACCTTC	CASSLLSGGDYGYTF
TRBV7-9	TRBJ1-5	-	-	TGTGCCAGCAGCCTAGCCCCCGGGAAGGGAGGAAGGCAGCCCCAGCATTTT	CASSLAPGKGGRQPQHF
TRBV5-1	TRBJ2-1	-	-	TGCGCCAGCAACTCGGACTATTACAATGAGCAGTTCTTC	CASNSDYYNEQFF
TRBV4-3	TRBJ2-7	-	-	TGCGCCAGCAGCCGGGGGCAGGGAAGATACGAGCAGTACTTC	CASSRGQGRYEQYF
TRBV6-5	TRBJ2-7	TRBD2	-	TGTGCCAGCACCCAACTGGGGAGGGGATGGTACGAGCAGTACTTC	CASTQLGRGWYEQYF
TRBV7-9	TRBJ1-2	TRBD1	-	TGTGCCAGCAGCCTAACAGGGGGCGCGGATGGCTACACCTTC	CASSLTGGADGYTF
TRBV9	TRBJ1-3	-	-	TGTGCCAGCAGCGTAGAATCGGGGACTACCTCTGGAAACACCATATATTTT	CASSVESGTTSGNTIYF
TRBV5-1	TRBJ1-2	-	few	TGCGCCAGCAGCGAGCAACGGGGTGGGGATGGCTACACCTTC	CASSEQRGGDGYTF
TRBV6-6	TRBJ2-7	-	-	TGTGCCAGCAGTTACTCGAACTCGGCCGGACTCCACTTC	CASSYSNSAGLHF
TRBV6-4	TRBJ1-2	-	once	TGTGCCAGCAGTGTATTTTTCGGGGGAGACTATGGCTACACCTTC	CASSVFFGGDYGYTF
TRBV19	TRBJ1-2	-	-	TGTGCCAGTCGAAGGGAGGGGAACTATGGCTACACCTTC	CASRREGNYGYTF
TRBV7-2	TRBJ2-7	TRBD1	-	TGTGCCAGCAGCTACATGACAGGGTTGAGCTCCTACGAGCAGTACTTC	CASSYMTGLSSYEQYF
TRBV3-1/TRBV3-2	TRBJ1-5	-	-	TGTGCCAGCAGCCACAGCGGCAATCAGCCCCAGCATTTT	CASSHSGNQPQHF
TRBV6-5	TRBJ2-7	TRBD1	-	TGTGCCAGCAGTTACTCTGGGACAGGGGTCTACGAGCAGTACTTC	CASSYSGTGVYEQYF
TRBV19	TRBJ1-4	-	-	TGTGCCAGTAGTGAGAGAAAAGCGGGCCTACTAGGTGAAAAACTGTTTTTT	CASSERKAGLLGEKLFF
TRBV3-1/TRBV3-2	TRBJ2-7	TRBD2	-	TGTGCCAGCAGCCAAACGGGACTAGCGAGCTCCTACGAGCAGTACTTC	CASSQTGLASSYEQYF
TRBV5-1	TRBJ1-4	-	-	TGCGCCAGCAGCTTGTATGCCAGATCAACTAATGAAAAACTGTTTTTT	CASSLYARSTNEKLFF
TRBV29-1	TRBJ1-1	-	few	TGCAGCGTTGCAGGGGTGAACACTGAAGCTTTCTTT	CSVAGVNTEAFF
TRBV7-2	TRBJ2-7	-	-	TGTGCCAGCAGCTTAGTGACGGGAACCTACGAGCAGTACTTC	CASSLVTGTYEQYF
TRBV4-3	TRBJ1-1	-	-	TGCGCCAGCAGCCGAGACAGGTCCATGAACACTGAAGCTTTCTTT	CASSRDRSMNTEAFF
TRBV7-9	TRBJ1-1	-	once	TGTGCCAGCAGCTATGGACAGACGAACACTGAAGCTTTCTTT	CASSYGQTNTEAFF
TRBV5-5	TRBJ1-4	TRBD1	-	TGTGCCAGCAGCTTTGGACAGGGGATCGGTGAAAAACTGTTTTTT	CASSFGQGIGEKLFF
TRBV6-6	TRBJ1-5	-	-	TGTGCCAGCAGTTACTCCCACATTACTAGCAATCAGCCCCAGCATTTT	CASSYSHITSNQPQHF
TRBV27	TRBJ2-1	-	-	TGTGCCAGCAAAGCCGGGACTCTCCTCGTCCATGAGCAGTTCTTC	CASKAGTLLVHEQFF
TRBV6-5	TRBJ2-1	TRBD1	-	TGTGCCAGCAGTTATTCCCCCGGGACAGGGGAGCAGTTCTTC	CASSYSPGTGEQFF
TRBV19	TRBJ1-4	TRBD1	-	TGTGCCAGCCATACAGGGGACGATGAAAAACTGTTTTTT	CASHTGDDEKLFF
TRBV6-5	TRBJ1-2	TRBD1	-	TGTGCCAGCAGCTACGGGACAGGGCCCTATGGCTACACCTTC	CASSYGTGPYGYTF
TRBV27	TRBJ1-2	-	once	TGTGCCAGCAGTTTAATGGCAACAGTGAACTATGGCTACACCTTC	CASSLMATVNYGYTF
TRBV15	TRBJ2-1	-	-	TGTGCCACCAGCAGCGGGATAGGGTTTGATGAGCAGTTCTTC	CATSSGIGFDEQFF
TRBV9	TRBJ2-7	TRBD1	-	TGTGCCAGCAGCGTAGGATGGACAGGGGTCTCCTACGAGCAGTACTTC	CASSVGWTGVSYEQYF
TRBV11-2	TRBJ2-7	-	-	TGTGCCAGCAGCTTAGATCTTTCGGGCTACGAGCAGTACTTC	CASSLDLSGYEQYF
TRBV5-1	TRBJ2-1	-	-	TGCGCCAGCAGCCCCTCGGGGAACTACAATGAGCAGTTCTTC	CASSPSGNYNEQFF
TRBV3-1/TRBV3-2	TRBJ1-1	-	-	TGTGCCAGCAGCCCCCGGGTAGCGGGGGTGAACACTGAAGCTTTCTTT	CASSPRVAGVNTEAFF
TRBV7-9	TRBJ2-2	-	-	TGTGCCAGCAGCTTAGGAGCCTACAGTGGCCGTGGCACCGGGGAGCTGTTTTTT	CASSLGAYSGRGTGELFF
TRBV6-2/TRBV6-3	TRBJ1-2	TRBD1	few	TGTGCCAGCAGTTATCACCGGGACAGAGACTATGGCTACACCTTC	CASSYHRDRDYGYTF
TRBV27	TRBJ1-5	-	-	TGTGCCAGCAGTTTAAACAGGGCTGATCAGCCCCAGCATTTT	CASSLNRADQPQHF
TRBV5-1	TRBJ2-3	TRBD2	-	TGCGCCAGCAGCTTGGGATTGTTGGGGACTAGCTTGACAGATACGCAGTATTTT	CASSLGLLGTSLTDTQYF
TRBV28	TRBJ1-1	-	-	TGTGCCAGCAGGTGGACACGCGAGAACACTGAAGCTTTCTTT	CASRWTRENTEAFF
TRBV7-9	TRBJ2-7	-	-	TGTGCCAGCAGCCCCTCCCGGACAGCCCTGTACGAGCAGTACTTC	CASSPSRTALYEQYF
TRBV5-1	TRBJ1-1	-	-	TGCGCCAGCAGCCCGGGTCAGAGGGCGTCGGACACTGAAGCTTTCTTT	CASSPGQRASDTEAFF
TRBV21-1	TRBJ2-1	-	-	TGTGCCAGCATGCTGTACAGGGGAGTCGGGAATGAGCAGTTCTTC	CASMLYRGVGNEQFF
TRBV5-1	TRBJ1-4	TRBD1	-	TGCGCCAGCAGCGGGGGACAGGCTGCAACTAATGAAAAACTGTTTTTT	CASSGGQAATNEKLFF
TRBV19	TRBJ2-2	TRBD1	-	TGTGCCAGTAGTAGACAGGGCAGGGACGGGGAGCTGTTTTTT	CASSRQGRDGELFF
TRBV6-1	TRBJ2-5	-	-	TGTGCCAGCAGTGAAGGAGGGACTCCATTTTCCCGTTGGGAAGAGACCCAGTACTTC	CASSEGGTPFSRWEETQYF
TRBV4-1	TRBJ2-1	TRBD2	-	TGCGCCAGCAGCCAACTGGGAACCGGGACTAGCGGGATCCGATTTAATGAGCAGTTCTTC	CASSQLGTGTSGIRFNEQFF
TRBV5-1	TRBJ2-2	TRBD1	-	TGCGCCAGCAGCGAGACAGGGGGCAGGACCGGGGAGCTGTTTTTT	CASSETGGRTGELFF
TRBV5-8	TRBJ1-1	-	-	TGTGCCAGCAGCTTTGGCAGGGAAGCAGCTTTCTTT	CASSFGREAAFF
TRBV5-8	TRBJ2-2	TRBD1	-	TGTGCCAGCAGCTCTCTCATACTTAGGGGGCTGGACACCGGGGAGCTGTTTTTT	CASSSLILRGLDTGELFF
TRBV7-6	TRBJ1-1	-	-	TGTGCCAGCAGCCACACGGGGGAAACTGAAGCTTTCTTT	CASSHTGETEAFF
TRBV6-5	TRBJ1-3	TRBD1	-	TGTGCCAGCAGTCCGGACAGGTCAGCTGGAAACACCATATATTTT	CASSPDRSAGNTIYF
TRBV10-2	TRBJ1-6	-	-	TGCGCCAGCCTTCCTTCTGGGGGGATTAATTCACCCCTCCACTTT	CASLPSGGINSPLHF
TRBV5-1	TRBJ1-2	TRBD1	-	TGCGCCAGCAGCTTGGATGGGACAGTAAATGGCTACACCTTC	CASSLDGTVNGYTF
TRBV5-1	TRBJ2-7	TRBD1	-	TGCGCCAGCAGCTCACAGGGGCCCACCTACGAGCAGTACTTC	CASSSQGPTYEQYF
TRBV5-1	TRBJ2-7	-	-	TGCGCCAGCAGCTTGGGGACACCGGTTGAGGAGCAGTACTTC	CASSLGTPVEEQYF
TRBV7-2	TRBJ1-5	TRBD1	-	TGTGCCAGCAGCTTAGGAGGACAGGGGTACCAGCCCCAGCATTTT	CASSLGGQGYQPQHF
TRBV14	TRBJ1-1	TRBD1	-	TGTGCCAGCAGCCAAGATGGCAGGGGGCGAACTGAAGCTTTCTTT	CASSQDGRGRTEAFF
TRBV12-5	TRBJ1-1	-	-	TGTGCTAGTGGTTTGCCACGGACTGAAGCTTTCTTT	CASGLPRTEAFF